This record covers a single T cell receptor beta chain. Primers: 60 Vbeta forward and 13 Jbeta reverse. In the source study's methods: Later work found tens of millions of unique TCR beta chains, with some 11 million shared. Data came from immunoSEQ multiplex PCR; TCRdb stores just in-frame clones and leaves some out. The V and J calls and the clone size are those of that table, but D and trimming were determined from the DNA. The sample has around 150,000 clones; around 75% are singletons. With 0 bases removed from V and 5 bases from J, the gap between germline ends came to 13 bases. Germline CDR1 LNHNV, CDR2 YYDKDF (reference sequence). The CDR3 covers 15 residues. This record comes from a study of cytomegalovirus exposure and HLA in healthy donors.

This sequence was found in a man between 18 and 29 years old in good health and CMV-seropositive. This chain connects TRBV15 to TRBJ2-5; possibly TRBD2 for D (6 bases). The specimen was PBMCs. The DNA for the CDR3 is TGTGCCACCAGCAGAGATTCCGGGGCGGGGGAGACCCAGTACTTC. Its translation is CATSRDSGAGETQYF.